The 20 T cell receptor beta chains listed next were all sequenced from one sample in a study of blood T cell repertoires in COVID-19. Generated by immunoSEQ multiplex PCR, the TCRdb table keeps only in-frame clones and is missing some. The table has approximately 210,000 clones, approximately 80% seen once. Sequencing input: PBMCs or T cells enriched from blood (not recorded which). These receptor sequences come from a man aged 30 to 45 with acute COVID-19.

The rearrangement joins TRBV29-1 to TRBJ1-5; D perhaps matches TRBD1 (5 bases). The V end lost 2 bases, the J end lost 4 bases, and 9 bases lay between the germline ends. CDR3 size: 13 residues. CDR1 SQVTM and CDR2 ANQGSEA come from the germline V gene. This chain's CDR3 is CSVERGSNQPQHF. CDR3 nucleotides: TGCAGCGTTGAAAGGGGCAGTAATCAGCCCCAGCATTTT.

The sample holds many counts of this clone. This sequence joins TRBV4-1 and TRBJ1-2, with 7 bases matching TRBD1. CDR1 is MGHRA, CDR2 YSYEKL, per germline. The CDR3 length is 14 residues. V shed 2 bases, J shed 4 bases, and the junction held 4 bases outside the gene matches. The CDR3 DNA follows: TGCGCCAGCAGCCAACAGACAGGGAGCTATGGCTACACCTTC. Protein product: CASSQQTGSYGYTF.

This clone was counted only a few times. The CDR3 region has the DNA TGTGCCAGCAGCGCCCTTCAGCCAACTAGAACGGTCACTGAAGCTTTCTTT. Its translation: CASSALQPTRTVTEAFF. J is TRBJ1-1 and V is TRBV9; no reliable D call. V lost 3 bases and J lost 4, with 22 bases in between. The CDR3 has 17 amino acids. Per the germline V gene, CDR1 is SGDLS and CDR2 is YYNGEE. The full variable domain, its missing parts supplied by reference TRBV9 and TRBJ1-1, is DSGVTQTPKHLITATGQRVTLRCSPRSGDLSVYWYQQSLDQGLQFLIQYYNGEERAKGNILERFSAQQFPDLHSELNLSSLELGDSALYFCASSALQPTRTVTEAFFGQGTRLTVV.

The V call is TRBV15, the J call TRBJ2-7; D call uncertain. V dropped 0 bases and J dropped 6 bases, with 15 bases sitting between them. The CDR3 has 15 residues. Germline CDR1 is LNHNV and CDR2 is YYDKDF (reference sequence). CDR3 in DNA: TGTGCCACCAGCAGAGAACCGACTGTCCTGAGCGAGCAGTACTTC. Translated: CATSREPTVLSEQYF.

The chain is built from TRBV7-2 and TRBJ2-7; 12 bases match TRBD2. Germline values: CDR1 SGHTA, CDR2 FQGNSA. J gave up 6 bases and V 4 bases, and 4 bases lay outside the gene matches. The length of the CDR3 is 14 residues. The CDR3 DNA is TGTGCCAGCAGCTCTAGCGGGGGGGCCCTCGAGCAGTACTTC. Translated, it gives CASSSSGGALEQYF.

This sequence joins TRBV5-6 and TRBJ1-6, with 8 bases lining up with TRBD1. Trimming cost V 4 bases and J 6 bases; bases outside gene matches: 6. The CDR3 totals 15 residues. Germline CDR1 and CDR2: SGHDT and YYEEEE. The CDR3 is CASSSQGAGNSPLHF. The CDR3 nucleotides read TGTGCCAGCAGCAGTCAGGGGGCAGGTAATTCACCCCTCCACTTT.

V usage is TRBV12-5 and J usage is TRBJ2-1; 10 bases match TRBD1. V lost 2 bases and J lost 7; bases outside the gene matches: 5. The CDR3 has 15 residues. CDR1 and CDR2 (germline): LGHNT, FRNRAP. CDR3 sequence (DNA): TGTGCTAGTGGTTTGCCGAGGACAGGGGGGAATGAGCAGTTCTTC. Protein sequence: CASGLPRTGGNEQFF.

The V call is TRBV27, the J call TRBJ1-3; D uncertain. With 5 bases removed from V and 0 bases from J, the gap between germline ends came to 11 bases. The CDR3 spans 15 residues. In germline, CDR1 is MNHEY, CDR2 SMNVEV (reference sequence). CDR3 amino acids: CASSQNFFSGNTIYF. The CDR3, as DNA: TGTGCCAGCAGTCAAAACTTTTTCTCTGGAAACACCATATATTTT.

The chain is built from TRBV6-5 and TRBJ2-7, with D possibly matching TRBD2 (6 bases). V was pared by 6 bases and J by 4 bases, with 10 bases between. The CDR3 spans 12 residues. The germline gives CDR1 MNHEY, CDR2 SVGAGI. This CDR3 is CASRGGIYEQYF. Here the CDR3 DNA reads TGTGCCAGCAGGGGGGGAATTTACGAGCAGTACTTC.

V is TRBV18 and J is TRBJ2-3; 11 bases agree with TRBD2. The V and J ends lost 4 bases and 2 bases, in that order; junction bases with no gene match: 5. Germline CDR1 is KGHSH and CDR2 is LQKENI. The length of the CDR3 is 16 residues. CDR3 bases: TGTGCCAGCTCACGAGGGACTAGCGGCCACACAGATACGCAGTATTTT. It codes for CASSRGTSGHTDTQYF.

V usage is TRBV4-2 and J usage is TRBJ1-5, with 7 bases that match TRBD1. Germline lookup yields CDR1 LGHNA and CDR2 YNFKEQ. V was clipped by 1 base and J by 4 bases; unmatched bases: 4. The CDR3 is made up of 15 amino acids. CDR3 residues: CASSQGGQPNQPQHF. CDR3 in DNA: TGTGCCAGCAGCCAAGGGGGACAGCCTAATCAGCCCCAGCATTTT.

The rearrangement links TRBV2 to TRBJ2-5, with 12 nucleotides matching TRBD2. Germline V lookup: CDR1 SNHLY, CDR2 FYNNEI. This CDR3 contains 14 residues. Unmatched junction bases numbered 4, after V lost 6 bases and J lost 5 bases. The CDR3 is CASRQTSGSETQYF. The CDR3 DNA reads TGTGCCAGCAGGCAGACTAGCGGGAGTGAGACCCAGTACTTC.

The gene calls are TRBV19 and TRBJ1-2; 7 bases line up with TRBD1. Germline loops: CDR1 LNHDA, CDR2 SQIVND (reference sequence). The CDR3 runs to 11 residues. With V trimmed by 10 bases and J by 8 bases, 7 bases remained unmatched. The chain's CDR3 is CATIQGFGYTF. DNA of the CDR3: TGTGCCACCATACAGGGGTTCGGCTACACCTTC.

In this sample, this clone turned up many times. V gene TRBV5-1 combines with J gene TRBJ1-6; 7 bases agree with TRBD1. Germline CDR1 is SGHRS and CDR2 is YFSETQ. The J segment lost 9 bases and the V segment lost 4 bases, leaving 10 bases of the junction unmatched. This CDR3 is built from 15 residues. The CDR3 reads CASSPVGGLGSPLHF. The CDR3 DNA follows: TGCGCCAGCAGCCCGGTAGGGGGCTTGGGTTCACCCCTCCACTTT.

A few counts support this clone. V is TRBV13 and J is TRBJ2-2; 9 positions match TRBD2. Germline CDR1 and CDR2: PRHDT and FYEKMQ (reference sequence). V lost 5 bases to trimming and J lost 2 bases; unmatched junction nucleotides: 6. The CDR3 covers 16 residues. CDR3 nucleotides: TGTGCCAGCAGCGGAAAGCGGGGGGTCAACACCGGGGAGCTGTTTTTT. As protein: CASSGKRGVNTGELFF.

This chain uses TRBV7-3 with TRBJ2-3, with a possible D match to TRBD2 (6 bases). This CDR3 spans 15 amino acids. Looked up from germline, CDR1 is SGHTA and CDR2 is FQGTGA. V lost 5 bases, J lost 4 bases, and 16 bases lay in between. As DNA, the CDR3 is TGTGCCAGCAGCCAGGGTCCGGGGGTGTCAGATACGCAGTATTTT. This encodes CASSQGPGVSDTQYF.

The V gene is TRBV25-1, the J gene TRBJ2-5, with D maybe TRBD2 (7 bases). V was trimmed by 2 bases and J by 4 bases, leaving 14 bases between them. CDR1 is MGHDK and CDR2 is SYGVNS in the germline V gene. The CDR3 spans 15 residues. CDR3 loop: CASSEGGGTRETQYF. The CDR3 coding sequence is TGTGCCAGCAGTGAAGGCGGGGGCACCAGAGAGACCCAGTACTTC.

This chain joins TRBV19 and TRBJ2-3, with 8 bases lining up with TRBD1. This CDR3 comprises 15 residues. Germline V gene data show CDR1 as LNHDA and CDR2 as SQIVND (reference sequence). V was clipped by 5 bases and J by 7 bases; unmatched bases: 11. The CDR3 reads CASSPTGTGANTQYF. In nucleotides, the CDR3 is TGTGCCAGTAGTCCGACCGGGACAGGCGCAAATACGCAGTATTTT.

The genes are TRBV16 and TRBJ1-2; possibly TRBD1 for D (6 bases). The CDR3 contains 16 residues. Germline V gene sequence: CDR1 KGHSY, CDR2 FQNENV. Trimming stripped 3 bases from V and 2 bases from J, with 16 bases between. The CDR3 loop is CASSHPQGLINYGYTF. The CDR3 DNA is TGTGCCAGCAGCCATCCACAGGGCCTAATAAACTATGGCTACACCTTC.

V usage is TRBV29-1 and J usage is TRBJ1-2, with D perhaps TRBD1 (6 bases). The CDR3 covers 12 residues. Trimming removed 5 bases at V and 4 bases at J, with 11 bases between. CDR1 SQVTM and CDR2 ANQGSEA come from the germline V gene. The CDR3 sequence: CSVTGNFYGYTF. CDR3 nucleotides: TGCAGCGTTACAGGGAACTTCTATGGCTACACCTTC.